The present TCR beta chain was sequenced within a study of beta chain features in type 1 diabetes. This CDR3 region has 15 residues. Germline-derived CDR1 and CDR2 are MNHNY and SVGAGI (reference sequence). J gave up 2 bases and V 5 bases, and 9 bases lay outside the gene matches. Investigators reverse transcribed all isolated RNA, so they sequenced expressed TCRB transcripts. Assay used: immunoSEQ multiplex PCR; TCRdb lists only in-frame clones, some missing. In the table there are around 250,000 clones, 25% to 30% of which are singletons. The sequence was obtained from a man aged 25 to 45 in good health. This chain links TRBV6-6 with TRBJ2-7; 7 bases align to TRBD2. What was sequenced was central memory CD4+ T cells from blood. Here the CDR3 reads CASSPSGSVTYEQYF. The CDR3 bases are TGTGCCAGCAGTCCTAGCGGCAGTGTTACCTACGAGCAGTACTTC.